Listed below are T cell receptor beta chains from one sample, sequenced in a study of T cell responses to AZD1222 COVID-19 vaccine. Some clones are missing from TCRdb's copy, which holds only in-frame ones; the method was immunoSEQ multiplex PCR. This sample has some 140,000 clones, with 88% found just once. The sample was peripheral blood, taken on day 0 of AZD1222 vaccination. These receptors originate from an adult in good health. CDR3s include the opening cysteine and the closing phenylalanine or tryptophan. Fields, in order: clone size, V gene, J gene, D gene, CDR3 length, CDR3 DNA, CDR3 protein. The D gene is left open where the match is weak. Some rows mark clone size as missing; the rest say once, few, many or name a class of expanded clone.

>-|TRBV11-2|TRBJ2-3|TRBD2|13
TGTGCCAGCAGCCTAGCGGGCACAGATACGCAGTATTTT
CASSLAGTDTQYF
>once|TRBV6-5|TRBJ1-1|-|15
TGTGCCAGCAGTTACTCGACTAGGGTGAACACTGAAGCTTTCTTT
CASSYSTRVNTEAFF
>-|TRBV6-1|TRBJ1-5|-|13
TGTGCCAGCAGTGAAGTTGGAGGGCGGCAAACAAATTTT
CASSEVGGRQTNF
>-|TRBV4-1|TRBJ1-3|-|15
TGCGCCAGCAGCCCCTTTGCGTCGGGTGGAAACACCATATATTTT
CASSPFASGGNTIYF
>-|TRBV3-1/TRBV3-2|TRBJ2-1|-|19
TGTGCCAGCAGCCATCCGGGACATAAGTACTTTAGCTCCTACAATGAGCAGTTCTTC
CASSHPGHKYFSSYNEQFF
>-|TRBV27|TRBJ1-5|TRBD1|15
TGTGCCAGCAGACAGGATGGACAGGCAGGTCAGCCCCAGCATTTT
CASRQDGQAGQPQHF
>-|TRBV9|TRBJ2-1|TRBD1|15
TGTGCCAGCAGCCCATGGACAGGGACCTACAATGAGCAGTTCTTC
CASSPWTGTYNEQFF
>-|TRBV7-8|TRBJ1-1|-|13
TGTGCCAGCAGCCCGCAGTTAAACACTGAAGCTTTCTTT
CASSPQLNTEAFF
>-|TRBV10-3|TRBJ2-1|-|14
TGTGCCATCAGTGGGGCTAGCTCCTACAATGAGCAGTTCTTC
CAISGASSYNEQFF
>-|TRBV9|TRBJ1-5|TRBD1|15
TGTGCCAGCAGCAGGGGACAGGGCGAAAATCAGCCCCAGCATTTT
CASSRGQGENQPQHF
>-|TRBV24-1|TRBJ2-1|-|14
TGTGCCACCAGTGATCCGGGGGCCTACAATGAGCAGTTCTTC
CATSDPGAYNEQFF